A selection of T cell receptor beta chains follows, all from one sample in a study of spatial heterogeneity in lung cancer. Via MiXCR, TCRdb re-called the 5' RACE reads, giving one row per CDR3 protein. The sample shows 8,200 or so distinct CDR3 sequences, about 7.7% of them seen only once. Here the sequenced sample was lung tumor tissue, taken at surgery. Receptors originate from a male donor with early-stage non-small cell lung cancer. The CDR3 runs from the conserved cysteine through the conserved F or W. The D gene is left open where the match is weak. Some rows have no size entry. The others give once, few or many, or a class for an expanded clone.

j_call d_call clone_size v_call cdr3_aa cdr3_nt
TRBJ2-2 TRBD2 many TRBV20-1 CSAWTSGNTGELFF TGCAGTGCTTGGACTAGCGGGAACACCGGGGAGCTGTTTTTT
TRBJ2-2 NA medium-sized TRBV30 CAWTPPGLGPTNAPDTGELFF TGTGCCTGGACCCCCCCCGGCCTGGGGCCGACGAACGCCCCGGACACCGGGGAGCTGTTTTTT
TRBJ2-3 TRBD1 medium-sized TRBV7-2 CASSKQGAGAMVNTQYF TGTGCCAGCAGCAAACAGGGGGCGGGAGCGATGGTAAATACGCAGTATTTT
TRBJ2-5 TRBD1 many TRBV29-1 CSHSNRGLETQYF TGCAGCCACTCGAACAGGGGGCTAGAGACCCAGTACTTC
TRBJ2-3 TRBD2 many TRBV29-1 CSAGGGEAPDTQYF TGCAGCGCCGGCGGGGGAGAAGCCCCAGATACGCAGTATTTT
TRBJ2-3 NA many TRBV5-1 CASGLGRTDTQYF TGCGCCAGCGGTTTGGGCAGAACAGATACGCAGTATTTT
TRBJ2-2 NA many TRBV13 CASSLEATTGELFF TGTGCCAGCAGCTTAGAGGCAACTACCGGGGAGCTGTTTTTT
TRBJ2-3 NA medium-sized TRBV29-1 CSVEDFGVGDTQYF TGCAGCGTTGAAGATTTCGGGGTCGGGGATACGCAGTATTTT
TRBJ2-7 NA medium-sized TRBV7-6 CASSLGPSSYEQYF TGTGCCAGCAGCTTAGGTCCTAGCAGCTACGAGCAGTACTTC
TRBJ2-5 NA NA TRBV6-2/TRBV6-3 CASSRDYQETQYF TGTGCCAGCAGCCGGGACTACCAAGAGACCCAGTACTTC
TRBJ1-1 NA many TRBV12-3/TRBV12-4 CASSPPRSGHTEAFF TGTGCCAGCAGTCCCCCGCGGTCAGGGCACACTGAAGCTTTCTTT
TRBJ2-3 TRBD2 many TRBV20-1 CSASGLDGDTQYF TGCAGTGCTTCGGGACTAGACGGAGATACGCAGTATTTT
TRBJ1-4 NA medium-sized TRBV6-2/TRBV6-3 CASSYDETGNEKLFF TGTGCCAGCAGTTACGATGAGACAGGCAATGAAAAACTGTTTTTT
TRBJ2-1 NA few TRBV5-1 CASSLGSRGPDNEQFF TGCGCCAGCAGCTTAGGAAGCCGGGGGCCGGACAATGAGCAGTTCTTC
TRBJ2-2 TRBD2 many TRBV2 CASMGGGSTGELFF TGTGCCAGCATGGGCGGGGGGAGCACCGGGGAGCTGTTTTTT
TRBJ2-3 NA medium-sized TRBV13 CASSLRGSSTDTQYF TGTGCCAGCAGCCTAAGGGGGTCAAGCACAGATACGCAGTATTTT
TRBJ1-1 NA many TRBV11-3 CASSLANSELREAFF TGTGCCAGCAGCTTGGCCAACTCTGAATTGAGGGAAGCTTTCTTT
TRBJ2-5 NA many TRBV29-1 CSVEGDSGRETQYF TGCAGCGTTGAAGGGGACTCCGGTAGAGAGACCCAGTACTTC
TRBJ2-5 TRBD2 medium-sized TRBV7-9 CASSSTQGEGFQETQYF TGTGCCAGCAGCTCGACCCAAGGGGAGGGGTTCCAAGAGACCCAGTACTTC
TRBJ2-1 TRBD2 medium-sized TRBV24-1 CATSDQRTSGGANEQFF TGTGCCACCAGTGACCAGCGGACTAGCGGGGGGGCAAATGAGCAGTTCTTC
TRBJ2-1 NA few TRBV11-1 CASSRDRYSNEQFF TGTGCCAGCAGCCGGGATCGCTACTCCAATGAGCAGTTCTTC
TRBJ2-3 TRBD2 medium-sized TRBV6-2/TRBV6-3 CASRLAGATDTQYF TGTGCCAGCAGGCTAGCGGGGGCCACAGATACGCAGTATTTT
TRBJ2-3 NA medium-sized TRBV24-1 CATSDRGRGDTQYF TGTGCCACCAGTGACCGTGGGCGCGGAGATACGCAGTATTTT
TRBJ2-2 NA medium-sized TRBV18 CASSPPGRRGRWTGELFF TGTGCCAGCTCACCACCGGGCCGAAGGGGGAGATGGACCGGGGAGCTGTTTTTT
TRBJ1-2 NA medium-sized TRBV4-1 CASSQVGGSYGYTF TGCGCCAGCAGCCAAGTAGGGGGATCCTATGGCTACACCTTC
TRBJ2-1 NA medium-sized TRBV6-2/TRBV6-3 CASSTTGGSGNEQFF TGTGCCAGCAGTACAACAGGTGGGTCGGGGAATGAGCAGTTCTTC
TRBJ2-3 NA medium-sized TRBV7-9 CASSFTVDTQYF TGTGCCAGCAGCTTTACCGTGGATACGCAGTATTTT
TRBJ2-2 TRBD2 medium-sized TRBV19 CASSSASSGRTGELFF TGTGCCAGTAGTAGTGCGTCTAGCGGGAGGACCGGGGAGCTGTTTTTT
TRBJ2-1 TRBD1 many TRBV27 CASSPKPGQGHNEQFF TGTGCCAGCAGTCCGAAGCCGGGACAGGGTCACAATGAGCAGTTCTTC
TRBJ2-2 NA many TRBV5-6 CASSTGQVGTGELFF TGTGCCAGCTCTACCGGGCAGGTTGGCACCGGGGAGCTGTTTTTT
TRBJ1-5 TRBD1 many TRBV6-1 CASSVTTGRNQPQHF TGTGCCAGCAGTGTTACGACAGGGCGAAATCAGCCCCAGCATTTT
TRBJ2-5 NA many TRBV28 CASSTPGALTQYF TGTGCCAGCAGTACCCCGGGGGCGTTGACCCAGTACTTC
TRBJ2-1 NA medium-sized TRBV12-3/TRBV12-4 CASRLIDNNEQFF TGTGCCAGCAGATTGATTGACAACAATGAGCAGTTCTTC
TRBJ2-2 TRBD2 many TRBV6-1 CASTVSGGLTGELFF TGTGCCAGCACCGTAAGCGGGGGGCTCACCGGGGAGCTGTTTTTT
TRBJ2-1 TRBD2 medium-sized TRBV7-2 CASSSPGRGGLNEQFF TGTGCCAGCAGCTCCCCCGGGCGGGGGGGCCTGAATGAGCAGTTCTTC
TRBJ2-1 TRBD2 many TRBV19 CASSIRTGLAAYYNEQFF TGTGCCAGTAGTATCAGGACGGGACTAGCGGCCTATTACAATGAGCAGTTCTTC
TRBJ2-1 NA NA TRBV29-1 CSVMMGAVNNEQFF TGCAGCGTTATGATGGGGGCGGTTAACAATGAGCAGTTCTTC
TRBJ2-7 TRBD2 many TRBV6-6 CASSPGTSGYEQYF TGTGCCAGCAGTCCCGGGACTAGCGGCTACGAGCAGTACTTC
TRBJ2-1 NA medium-sized TRBV10-3 CAISVWSYNEQFF TGTGCCATCAGTGTGTGGTCCTACAATGAGCAGTTCTTC
TRBJ2-3 TRBD1 medium-sized TRBV28 CASSLLTGRTDTQYF TGTGCCAGCAGTTTGCTGACAGGGAGAACAGATACGCAGTATTTT
TRBJ2-6 TRBD1 many TRBV5-1 CASGPTGVGANVLTF TGCGCCAGCGGACCAACAGGGGTTGGGGCCAACGTCCTGACTTTC
TRBJ2-3 NA many TRBV7-3 CASSLNPLLPSTDTQYF TGTGCCAGCAGCTTAAATCCACTACTCCCTAGCACAGATACGCAGTATTTT
TRBJ2-1 NA NA TRBV7-3 CASSPTGLDNEQFF TGTGCCAGCAGCCCAACTGGACTTGACAATGAGCAGTTCTTC
TRBJ2-7 TRBD2 medium-sized TRBV13 CASQEGGHEQYF TGTGCCAGCCAGGAGGGAGGGCACGAGCAGTACTTC
TRBJ2-7 NA few TRBV5-1 CASSLSRGGYEQYF TGCGCCAGCAGCTTGAGCAGGGGTGGATACGAGCAGTACTTC
TRBJ2-7 NA many TRBV3-1 CASSLMPTYEQYF TGTGCCAGCAGCCTAATGCCTACGTACGAGCAGTACTTC
TRBJ1-5 NA medium-sized TRBV6-2/TRBV6-3 CASSIDSRNQPQHF TGTGCCAGCAGTATTGACAGTCGCAATCAGCCCCAGCATTTT
TRBJ1-3 NA NA TRBV12-3/TRBV12-4 CASNQGSGNTIYF TGTGCCAGCAACCAGGGATCCGGAAACACCATATATTTT
TRBJ2-6 NA many TRBV4-2 CASSQDPRSSGANVLTF TGTGCCAGCAGCCAAGATCCTAGGAGCTCTGGGGCCAACGTCCTGACTTTC
TRBJ1-2 NA many TRBV20-1 CSVTSEMYNYGYTF TGCAGTGTCACTAGCGAGATGTATAACTATGGCTACACCTTC
TRBJ2-7 NA NA TRBV6-1 CASSEKGQFYEQYF TGTGCCAGCAGTGAGAAAGGACAGTTCTACGAGCAGTACTTC
TRBJ2-4 TRBD2 many TRBV3-1 CASSQDGGALAKNIQYF TGTGCCAGCAGCCAAGACGGGGGGGCCCTAGCCAAAAACATTCAGTACTTC
TRBJ1-1 NA many TRBV5-8 CASSYGRQGAFF TGTGCCAGCAGCTACGGTCGCCAGGGAGCTTTCTTT